This TCR beta chain is from a study of CD8+ T cells in alopecia areata. Points from the study as a whole: Administration of tofacitinib significantly diminished scalp clonality and expanded CD8+ clones within the top 100.

On this clone itself: Its antigen remains unidentified.

Treatment given: oral pan-JAK inhibitor, 5-10 mg twice daily. As the sequencing template, cDNA was produced by extracting RNA and reverse transcribing it. Profiling relied on immunoSEQ multiplex PCR, and the TCRdb table lists in-frame clones only, not all of them. The repertoire holds 130,000 or so clones, with about 86% as singletons. The TCR originated in a human donor with alopecia areata. This specimen was CD8+ T cells sorted from blood, taken at week 4, from a patient treated with tofacitinib.

For the CDR3, the DNA is TGTGCCAGCAGCCCGGTGGCCCGCGGTGAAAAACTGTTTTTT. It codes for CASSPVARGEKLFF. The gene calls are TRBV27 and TRBJ1-4; D is ambiguous. CDR1 is MNHEY and CDR2 is SMNVEV in the germline V gene (reference sequence). This CDR3 has 14 residues. V lost 6 bases and J lost 7, with 15 bases in between.